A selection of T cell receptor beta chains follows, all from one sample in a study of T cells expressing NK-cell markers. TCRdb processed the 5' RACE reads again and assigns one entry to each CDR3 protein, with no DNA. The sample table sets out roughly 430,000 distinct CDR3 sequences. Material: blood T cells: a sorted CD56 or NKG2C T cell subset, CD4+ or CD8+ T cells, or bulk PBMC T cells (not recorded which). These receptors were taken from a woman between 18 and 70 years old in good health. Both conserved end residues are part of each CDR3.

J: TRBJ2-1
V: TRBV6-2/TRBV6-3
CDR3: CASFSGVSGEQFF

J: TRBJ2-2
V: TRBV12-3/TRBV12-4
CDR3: CASSRGSPNAGELFF

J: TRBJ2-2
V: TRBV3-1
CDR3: CASSQGRTNTGELFF

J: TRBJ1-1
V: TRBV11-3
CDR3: CASSFGQNTEAFF

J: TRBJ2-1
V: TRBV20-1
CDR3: CSATPGTSGPGGYNEQFF

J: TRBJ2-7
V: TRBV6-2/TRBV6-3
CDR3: CASSYVRQGWSYEQYF

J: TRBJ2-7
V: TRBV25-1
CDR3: CASSPYMSEQYF

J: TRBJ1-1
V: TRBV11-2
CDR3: CASSLQTAVNTEAFF

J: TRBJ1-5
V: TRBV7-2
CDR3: CASSTDSRYSNQPQHF

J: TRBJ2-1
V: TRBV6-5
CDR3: CASSYRDRAYNEQFF

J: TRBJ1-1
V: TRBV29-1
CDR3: CSVEGQGATEAFF

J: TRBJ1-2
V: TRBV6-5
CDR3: CASILTGGADGYTF

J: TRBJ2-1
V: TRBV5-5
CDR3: CASSVDSSYNEQFF

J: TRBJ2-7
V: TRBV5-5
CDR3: CASSIRHLAYEQYF

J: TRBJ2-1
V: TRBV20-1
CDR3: CSARGGNSYNEQFF

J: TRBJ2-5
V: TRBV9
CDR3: CASSGRLRGRETQYF

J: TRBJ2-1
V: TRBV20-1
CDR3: CSAPKGGRDEQFF

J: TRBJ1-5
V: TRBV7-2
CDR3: CASSLGQAYQPQHF

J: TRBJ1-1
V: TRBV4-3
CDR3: CASSQDYGGRVDTEAFF

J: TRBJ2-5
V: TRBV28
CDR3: CASSLTDVLTQYF

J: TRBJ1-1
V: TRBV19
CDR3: CASSIPSGTGPTEAFF

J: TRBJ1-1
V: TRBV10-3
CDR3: CATSEGPQGNTEAFF

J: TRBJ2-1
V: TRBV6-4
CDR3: CASSDYLVTSGVFEGNEQFF

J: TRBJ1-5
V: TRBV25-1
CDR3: CASSGGGEEPQHF

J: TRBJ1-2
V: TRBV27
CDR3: CASSPRRQDYGYTF

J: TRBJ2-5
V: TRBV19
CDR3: CASSILAGLETQYF

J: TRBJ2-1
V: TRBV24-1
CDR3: CATSDPSGRVGYNEQFF

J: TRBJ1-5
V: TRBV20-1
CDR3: CSARAGEAGQPQHF

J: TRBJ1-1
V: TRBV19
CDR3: CASKETGGIEAFF

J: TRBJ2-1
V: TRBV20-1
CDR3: CSARDRLAGLEEQFF

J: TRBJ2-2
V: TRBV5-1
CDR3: CASSLGVAYGDTGELFF

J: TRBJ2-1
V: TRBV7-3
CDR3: CASSPRLEGGAGTEQFF

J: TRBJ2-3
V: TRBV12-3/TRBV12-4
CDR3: CASKRQSSTDTQYF

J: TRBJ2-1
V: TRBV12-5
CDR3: CASGLDSNYNEQFF

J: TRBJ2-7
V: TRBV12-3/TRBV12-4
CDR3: CASSTRPPDEQYF

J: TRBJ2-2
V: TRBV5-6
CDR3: CASSPETGRTGELFF

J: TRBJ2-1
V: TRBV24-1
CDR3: CATSDGTRTSGSPNEQFF

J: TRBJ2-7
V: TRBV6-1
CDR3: CASSLKDTPYEQYF

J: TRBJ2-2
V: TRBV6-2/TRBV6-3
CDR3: CASSYWYTGELFF

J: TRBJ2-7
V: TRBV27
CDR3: CASSTPRDGEYF

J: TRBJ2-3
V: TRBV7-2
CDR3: CASSLAFFRTDTEYF

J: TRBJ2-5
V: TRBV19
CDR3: CASTGTTETQYF

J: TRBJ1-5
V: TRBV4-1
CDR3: CASSQLGARGDQPQHF

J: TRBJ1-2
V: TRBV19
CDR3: CASSTGALRRGYTF

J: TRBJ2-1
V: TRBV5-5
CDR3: CASSFFRGYNEQFF

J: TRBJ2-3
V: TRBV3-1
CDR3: CASSPASGSSTDTQYF

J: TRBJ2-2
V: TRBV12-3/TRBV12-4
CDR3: CASASSYTGELFF

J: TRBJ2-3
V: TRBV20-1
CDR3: CSAQTSGGADTQYF

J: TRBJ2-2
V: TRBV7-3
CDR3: CASSLLPPATGELFF